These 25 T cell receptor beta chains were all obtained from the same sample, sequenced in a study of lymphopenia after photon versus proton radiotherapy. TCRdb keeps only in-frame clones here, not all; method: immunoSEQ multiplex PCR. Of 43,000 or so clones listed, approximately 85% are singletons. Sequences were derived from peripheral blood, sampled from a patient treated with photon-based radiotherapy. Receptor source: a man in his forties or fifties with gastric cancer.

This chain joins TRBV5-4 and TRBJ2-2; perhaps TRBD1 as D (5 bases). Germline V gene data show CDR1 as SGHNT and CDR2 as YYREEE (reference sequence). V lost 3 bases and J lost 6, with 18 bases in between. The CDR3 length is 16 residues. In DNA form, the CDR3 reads TGTGCCAGCAGCTCGTGGGCCGGGCCAGGGTCCGGGGAGCTGTTTTTT. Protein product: CASSSWAGPGSGELFF. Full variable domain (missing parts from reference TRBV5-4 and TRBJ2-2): ETGVTQSPTHLIKTRGQQVTLRCSSQSGHNTVSWYQQALGQGPQFIFQYYREEENGRGNFPPRFSGLQFPNYSSELNVNALELDDSALYLCASSSWAGPGSGELFFGEGSRLTVL.

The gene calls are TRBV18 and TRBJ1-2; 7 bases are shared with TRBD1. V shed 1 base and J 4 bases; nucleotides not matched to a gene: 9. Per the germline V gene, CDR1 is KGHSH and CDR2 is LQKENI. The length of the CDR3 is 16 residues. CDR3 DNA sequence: TGTGCCAGCTCACCACGGGGAATGGGACAGACCTATGGCTACACCTTC. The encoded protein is CASSPRGMGQTYGYTF.

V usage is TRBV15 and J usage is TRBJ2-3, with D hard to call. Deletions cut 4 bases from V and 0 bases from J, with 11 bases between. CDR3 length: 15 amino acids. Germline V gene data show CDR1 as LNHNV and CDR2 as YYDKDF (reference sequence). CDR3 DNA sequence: TGTGCCACCAGCATTAGACCGGACAGCACAGATACGCAGTATTTT. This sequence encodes CATSIRPDSTDTQYF. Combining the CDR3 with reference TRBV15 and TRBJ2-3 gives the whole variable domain DAMVIQNPRYQVTQFGKPVTLSCSQTLNHNVMYWYQQKSSQAPKLLFHYYDKDFNNEADTPDNFQSRRPNTSFCFLDIRSPGLGDTAMYLCATSIRPDSTDTQYFGPGTRLTVL.

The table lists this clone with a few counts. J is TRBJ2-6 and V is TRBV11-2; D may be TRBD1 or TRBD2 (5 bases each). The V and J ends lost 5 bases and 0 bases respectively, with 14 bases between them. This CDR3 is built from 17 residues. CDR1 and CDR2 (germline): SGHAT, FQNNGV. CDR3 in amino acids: CASSPGLWGSGANVLTF. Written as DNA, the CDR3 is TGTGCCAGCAGCCCGGGGCTCTGGGGCTCTGGGGCCAACGTCCTGACTTTC.

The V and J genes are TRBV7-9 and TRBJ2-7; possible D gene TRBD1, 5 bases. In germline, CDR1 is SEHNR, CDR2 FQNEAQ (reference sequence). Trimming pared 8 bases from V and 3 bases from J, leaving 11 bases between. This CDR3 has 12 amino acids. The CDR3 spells CASGPDSYEQYF. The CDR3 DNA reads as TGTGCCAGCGGCCCTGACAGCTACGAGCAGTACTTC.

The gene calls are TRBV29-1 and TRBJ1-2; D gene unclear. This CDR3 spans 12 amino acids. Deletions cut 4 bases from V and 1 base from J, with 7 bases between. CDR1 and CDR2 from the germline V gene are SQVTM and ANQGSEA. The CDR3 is CSVGASNYGYTF. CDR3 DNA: TGCAGCGTTGGGGCCAGTAACTATGGCTACACCTTC.

The CDR3 DNA follows: TGTGCCAGCAGTTACGGGACATTACAAGAGACCCAGTACTTC. It specifies CASSYGTLQETQYF. The chain combines TRBV6-6 with TRBJ2-5, with D possibly matching TRBD1 (6 bases). Germline CDR1 reads MNHNY; CDR2 reads SVGAGI (reference sequence). The ends were cut back, 2 bases at V and 2 bases at J, with 9 bases in the middle. The CDR3 runs to 14 residues.

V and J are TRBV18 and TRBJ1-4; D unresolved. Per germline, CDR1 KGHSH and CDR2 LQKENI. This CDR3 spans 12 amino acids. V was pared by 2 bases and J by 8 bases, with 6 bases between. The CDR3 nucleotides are TGTGCCAGCTCACCAGGTCAGGAAAAACTGTTTTTT. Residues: CASSPGQEKLFF.

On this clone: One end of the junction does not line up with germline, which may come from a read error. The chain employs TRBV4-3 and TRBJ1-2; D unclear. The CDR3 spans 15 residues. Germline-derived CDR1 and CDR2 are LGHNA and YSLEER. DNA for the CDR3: TGCGCCAGCAGTCAAGGGCCAGACATAGGTTATGGCTACACCTTC. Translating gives CASSQGPDIGYGYTF.

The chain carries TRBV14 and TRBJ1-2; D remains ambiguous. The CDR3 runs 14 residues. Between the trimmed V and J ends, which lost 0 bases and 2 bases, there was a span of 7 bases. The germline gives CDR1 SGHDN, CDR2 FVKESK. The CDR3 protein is CASSQDRGNYGYTF. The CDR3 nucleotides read TGTGCCAGCAGCCAAGATCGGGGAAACTATGGCTACACCTTC.

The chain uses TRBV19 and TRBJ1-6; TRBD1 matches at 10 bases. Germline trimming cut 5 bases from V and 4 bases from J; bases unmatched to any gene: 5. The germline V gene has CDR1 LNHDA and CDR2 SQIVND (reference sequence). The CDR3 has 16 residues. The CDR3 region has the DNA TGTGCCAGTAGTCCTCTGGGACAGGGGTATAATTCACCCCTCCACTTT. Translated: CASSPLGQGYNSPLHF.

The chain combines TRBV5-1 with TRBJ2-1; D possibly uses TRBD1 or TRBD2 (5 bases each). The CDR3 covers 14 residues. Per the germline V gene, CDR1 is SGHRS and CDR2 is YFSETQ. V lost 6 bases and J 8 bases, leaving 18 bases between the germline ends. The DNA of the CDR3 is TGCGCCAGCACCCACCGGGACCCTTCGGATGAGCAGTTCTTC. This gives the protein CASTHRDPSDEQFF.

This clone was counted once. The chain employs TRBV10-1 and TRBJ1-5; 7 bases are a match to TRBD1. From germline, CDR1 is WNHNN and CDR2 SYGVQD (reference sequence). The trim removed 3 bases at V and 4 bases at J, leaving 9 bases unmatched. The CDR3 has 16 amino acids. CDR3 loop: CASSEIYRGGNQPQHF. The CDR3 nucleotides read TGCGCCAGCAGTGAAATTTACAGGGGTGGGAATCAGCCCCAGCATTTT.

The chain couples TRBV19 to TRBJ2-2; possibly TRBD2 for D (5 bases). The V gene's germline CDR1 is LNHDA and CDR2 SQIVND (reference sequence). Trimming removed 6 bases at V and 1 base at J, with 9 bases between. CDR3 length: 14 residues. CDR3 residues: CASRSGGNTGELFF. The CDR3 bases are TGTGCCAGTAGGAGTGGAGGGAACACCGGGGAGCTGTTTTTT.

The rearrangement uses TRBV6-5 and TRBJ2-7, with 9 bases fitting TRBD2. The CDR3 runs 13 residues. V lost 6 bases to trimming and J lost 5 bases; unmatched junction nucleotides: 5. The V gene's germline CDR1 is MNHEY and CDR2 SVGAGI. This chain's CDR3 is CASSPSGANEQYF. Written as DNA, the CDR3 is TGTGCCAGCAGCCCTAGCGGGGCCAACGAGCAGTACTTC.

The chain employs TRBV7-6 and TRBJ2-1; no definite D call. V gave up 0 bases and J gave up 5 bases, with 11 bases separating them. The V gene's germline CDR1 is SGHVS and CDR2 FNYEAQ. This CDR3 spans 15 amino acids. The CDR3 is CASSLAAGANNEQFF. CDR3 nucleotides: TGTGCCAGCAGCTTAGCTGCCGGAGCGAACAATGAGCAGTTCTTC.

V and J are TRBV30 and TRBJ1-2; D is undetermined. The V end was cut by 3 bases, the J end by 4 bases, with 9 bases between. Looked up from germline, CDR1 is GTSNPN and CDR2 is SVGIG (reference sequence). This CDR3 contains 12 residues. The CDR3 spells CAWRIEVYGYTF. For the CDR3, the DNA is TGTGCCTGGAGGATCGAAGTCTATGGCTACACCTTC.

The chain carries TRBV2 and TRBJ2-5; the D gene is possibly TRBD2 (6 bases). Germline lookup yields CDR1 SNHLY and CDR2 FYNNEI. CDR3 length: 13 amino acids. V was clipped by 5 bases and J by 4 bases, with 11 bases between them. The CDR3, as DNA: TGTGCCAGCAGTCAGGACGGGGGAGAGACCCAGTACTTC. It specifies CASSQDGGETQYF.

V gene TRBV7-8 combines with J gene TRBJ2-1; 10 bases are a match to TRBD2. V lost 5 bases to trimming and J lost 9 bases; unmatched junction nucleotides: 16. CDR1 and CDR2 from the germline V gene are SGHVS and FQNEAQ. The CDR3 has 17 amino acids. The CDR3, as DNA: TGTGCCAGCAGCGAGCAGATTAGCGGGGGGCCAAGGGGTGAGCAGTTCTTC. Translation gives CASSEQISGGPRGEQFF.

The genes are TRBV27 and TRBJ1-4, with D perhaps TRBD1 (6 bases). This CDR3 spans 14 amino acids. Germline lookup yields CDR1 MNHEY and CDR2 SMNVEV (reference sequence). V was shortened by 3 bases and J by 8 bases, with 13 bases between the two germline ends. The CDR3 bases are TGTGCCAGCAGTTTCCGGGGGGGCATGGAAAAACTGTTTTTT. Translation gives CASSFRGGMEKLFF.

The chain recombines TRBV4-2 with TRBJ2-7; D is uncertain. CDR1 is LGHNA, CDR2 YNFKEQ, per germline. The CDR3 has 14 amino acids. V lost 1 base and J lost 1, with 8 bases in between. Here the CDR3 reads CASSQAPQSYEQYF. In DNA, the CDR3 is TGTGCCAGCAGCCAAGCTCCTCAGTCCTACGAGCAGTACTTC.

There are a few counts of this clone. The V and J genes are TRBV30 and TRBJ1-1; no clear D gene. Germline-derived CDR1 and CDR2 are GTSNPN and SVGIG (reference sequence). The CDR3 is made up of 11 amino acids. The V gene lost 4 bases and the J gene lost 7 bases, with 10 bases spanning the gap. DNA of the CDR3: TGTGCCTGGAAGCAGGACCTTGAAGCTTTCTTT. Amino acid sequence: CAWKQDLEAFF.

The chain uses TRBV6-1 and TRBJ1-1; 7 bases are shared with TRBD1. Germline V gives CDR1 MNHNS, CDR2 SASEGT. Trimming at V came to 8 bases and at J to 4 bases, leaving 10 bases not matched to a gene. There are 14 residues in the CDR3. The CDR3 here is CASRPTGRSTEAFF. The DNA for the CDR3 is TGTGCCAGCCGCCCGACAGGGAGGAGCACTGAAGCTTTCTTT.

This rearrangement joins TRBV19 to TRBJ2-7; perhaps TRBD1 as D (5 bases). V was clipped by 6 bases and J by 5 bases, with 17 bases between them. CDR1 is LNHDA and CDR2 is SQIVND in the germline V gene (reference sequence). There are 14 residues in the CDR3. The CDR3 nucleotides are TGTGCCAGTAGCATTGACAGCCTCTGGGACGAGCAGTACTTC. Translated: CASSIDSLWDEQYF.

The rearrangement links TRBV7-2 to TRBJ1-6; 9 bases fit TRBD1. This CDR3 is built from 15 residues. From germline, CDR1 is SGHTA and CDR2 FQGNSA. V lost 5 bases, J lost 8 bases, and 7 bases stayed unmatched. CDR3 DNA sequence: TGTGCCAGCAGCCCCGCGGGACAGGGCCATTCACCCCTCCACTTT. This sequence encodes CASSPAGQGHSPLHF.